This T cell receptor (beta chain) is drawn from a study of blood T cell repertoires in COVID-19. Study-wide background: Sites across the United States, Italy and Spain contributed samples from acute and convalescent COVID-19. The analysed material was cDNA or gDNA that came from T cells, B-cell-depleted T cells, or PBMCs.

How the authors handled the data: For nucleated cells, counts were estimated from reference gene primer amplification. Generated by immunoSEQ multiplex PCR, the TCRdb table keeps only in-frame clones and is missing some. D and trimming come from the DNA, and the V and J calls and clone size come from that table. The repertoire has 120,000 or so clones, about 77% of them found once; the top ten carry roughly 25%. The ends were cut back, 0 bases at V and 6 bases at J, with 12 bases in the middle. Germline CDR1 is MNHEY and CDR2 is SVGEGT. The CDR3 runs to 15 residues. The sample was peripheral blood. This clonotype originated in a human donor in a cohort sampled during active COVID-19. The rearrangement uses TRBV6-2 or TRBV6-3 and TRBJ2-1; tentative D call: TRBD1 (6 bases). In nucleotides, the CDR3 is TGTGCCAGCAGTTACTCAGGGCAGGGGCCCAATGAGCAGTTCTTC. Amino acid sequence: CASSYSGQGPNEQFF.